These 23 T cell receptor beta chains were sequenced from one sample in a study of blood T cell repertoires in COVID-19 (dated by TCRdb to the early 2020s). Receptors were amplified or captured by the immunoSEQ multiplex PCR assay. The clones in this table, taken by TCRdb from immuneACCESS, are in-frame only. Not every clone is retained; where verified, under half of the shortfall comes from an unresolved V gene, and the cause of the rest is unknown. The sample has about 270,000 clones on record, just under 90% of them singletons. Clones ranked in the top ten supply 4.1% of the sample. Sequenced input: PBMCs or T cells enriched from blood (not recorded which). The origin of the receptors is a woman aged 25 to 39 with acute COVID-19.

The V call is TRBV7-3, the J call TRBJ2-6; 7 nucleotides line up with TRBD2. This CDR3 has 14 amino acids. CDR1 is SGHTA, CDR2 FQGTGA, per germline. Here the CDR3 reads CASGPYSGANVLTF. The DNA of the CDR3 is TGTGCTAGCGGGCCTTACTCTGGGGCCAACGTCCTGACTTTC. The full variable domain, with the rest looked up from reference TRBV7-3 and TRBJ2-6, is GAGVSQTPSNKVTEKGKYVELRCDPISGHTALYWYRQSLGQGPEFLIYFQGTGAADDSGLPNDRFFAVRPEGSVSTLKIQRTERGDSAVYLCASGPYSGANVLTFGAGSRLTVL.

This clone was observed a single time. The chain joins TRBV5-1 to TRBJ1-2; the D gene is possibly TRBD1 (6 bases). Germline V gene lookup returns CDR1 SGHRS and CDR2 YFSETQ. CDR3 size: 15 residues. Trimming stripped 1 base from V and 2 bases from J, with 12 bases between. CDR3 amino acids: CASSLSPQGNYGYTF. CDR3 DNA sequence: TGCGCCAGCAGCTTGAGCCCCCAGGGGAACTATGGCTACACCTTC.

The chain is built from TRBV9 and TRBJ2-2; D gene ambiguous. This CDR3 has 16 amino acids. V was clipped by 4 bases and J by 2 bases, with 15 bases between them. CDR1 SGDLS and CDR2 YYNGEE come from the germline V gene. The DNA of the CDR3 is TGTGCCAGCAGCCCCTTTCAAGGCGGAAACACCGGGGAGCTGTTTTTT. Residues: CASSPFQGGNTGELFF.

This rearrangement joins TRBV10-2 to TRBJ2-7, with a possible D match to TRBD1 (5 bases). Trimming took off 5 bases at V and 0 bases at J, with 14 bases between the two ends. This CDR3 comprises 15 residues. Germline loops: CDR1 WSHSY, CDR2 SAAADI. The CDR3 sequence: CASSPGQGSSYEQYF. For the CDR3, the DNA is TGCGCCAGCAGTCCCGGACAAGGATCCTCCTACGAGCAGTACTTC.

This clone appeared a single time. The chain's CDR3 is CASSFFWREKGYEQYF. The CDR3 nucleotides read TGTGCCAGCAGTTTTTTCTGGCGGGAGAAGGGCTACGAGCAGTACTTC. The V call is TRBV28, the J call TRBJ2-7; 7 positions match TRBD2. The V gene end was trimmed by 3 bases and the J gene end by 3 bases; junction bases not matched to a gene: 11. CDR3 length equals 16 residues. Germline lookup yields CDR1 MDHEN and CDR2 SYDVKM.

The chain has TRBV20-1 and TRBJ2-7, with no clear D. Trimming left V 3 bases short and J 3 bases short, with 12 bases between. The germline V gene has CDR1 DFQATT and CDR2 SNEGSKA (reference sequence). This CDR3 region has 13 residues. CDR3 loop: CSASYGGHYEQYF. The CDR3 nucleotides are TGCAGTGCTAGTTATGGCGGCCACTACGAGCAGTACTTC.

The rearrangement links TRBV19 to TRBJ2-3; D possibly corresponds to TRBD2 (6 bases). Germline V gene lookup returns CDR1 LNHDA and CDR2 SQIVND (reference sequence). The CDR3 contains 13 residues. Trimming pared 5 bases from V and 4 bases from J, leaving 10 bases between. CDR3 region: CASSVGGADTQYF. Written as DNA, the CDR3 is TGTGCCAGTAGTGTCGGAGGGGCAGATACGCAGTATTTT.

The chain couples TRBV11-2 to TRBJ2-1, with 10 bases fitting TRBD2. Trimming removed 6 bases from V and 2 bases from J; junction bases left unmatched: 10. Germline-derived CDR1 and CDR2 are SGHAT and FQNNGV. There are 17 residues in the CDR3. The CDR3 spells CASSRLAGAVTYNEQFF. In DNA, the CDR3 is TGTGCCAGCAGTAGGCTAGCGGGAGCCGTTACCTACAATGAGCAGTTCTTC. The full variable domain, completed using reference TRBV11-2 and TRBJ2-1, is EAGVAQSPRYKIIEKRQSVAFWCNPISGHATLYWYQQILGQGPKLLIQFQNNGVVDDSQLPKDRFSAERLKGVDSTLKIQPAKLEDSAVYLCASSRLAGAVTYNEQFFGPGTRLTVL.

This chain uses TRBV10-3 with TRBJ1-5, with unresolved D. V lost 3 bases, J lost 6 bases, and 9 bases lay in between. The CDR3 totals 13 residues. CDR1 is ENHRY, CDR2 SYGVKD, per germline. The CDR3: CAISDSGLQPQHF. The DNA for the CDR3 is TGTGCCATCAGTGACTCCGGACTTCAGCCCCAGCATTTT.

The gene calls are TRBV18 and TRBJ1-5, with 7 nucleotides matching TRBD1. The CDR3 length is 16 residues. The V gene's germline CDR1 is KGHSH and CDR2 LQKENI. Unmatched junction bases numbered 10, after V lost 2 bases and J lost 6 bases. CDR3 amino acids: CASSPTGAGTSQPQHF. The CDR3, as DNA: TGTGCCAGCTCACCAACAGGGGCAGGGACAAGTCAGCCCCAGCATTTT.

The J gene is TRBJ1-1, the V gene TRBV21-1; the table's D call, TRBD1, has no DNA check behind it. TRBV21-1 is labeled a pseudogene. The CDR3 extends over 14 amino acids. The DNA for the CDR3 is TGTGCCAGCACCGACAGAGGCAGGGTCACTGAAGCTTTCTTT. This codes for CASTDRGRVTEAFF.

The V call is TRBV7-5, the J call TRBJ2-2; the table's D call TRBD2 went unverified against the DNA. TRBV7-5 is labeled a pseudogene. The CDR3 loop spans 15 amino acids. CDR3 DNA sequence: TGTGTCAGAAGCCCGGCAGACTTAGACACCGGGGAGCTGTTTTTT. It specifies CVRSPADLDTGELFF.

J is TRBJ1-2 and V is TRBV28; no definite D call. With 6 bases removed from V and 6 bases from J, the gap between germline ends came to 14 bases. The CDR3 sequence is 13 residues long. CDR1 and CDR2 from the germline V gene are MDHEN and SYDVKM. For the CDR3, the DNA is TGTGCCAGCAGCTCCGATCCGAGGGATGGCTACACCTTC. This sequence encodes CASSSDPRDGYTF.

This chain connects TRBV2 to TRBJ1-1, with a weak D call TRBD1 (6 bases). CDR1 is SNHLY and CDR2 is FYNNEI in the germline V gene. The V end was cut by 7 bases, the J end by 1 base, with 13 bases between. This CDR3 has 14 residues. In nucleotides, the CDR3 is TGTGCCAGCATCATACAGGGACCGAACACTGAAGCTTTCTTT. Translating it yields CASIIQGPNTEAFF.

This chain joins TRBV10-3 and TRBJ1-2, with 8 nucleotides matching TRBD1. J lost 3 bases, V lost 7 bases, and 10 bases had no gene match. The CDR3 is 15 residues long. Germline loops: CDR1 ENHRY, CDR2 SYGVKD. The CDR3 bases are TGTGCCATCACAGACGGGACAGGCGGTCACTATGGCTACACCTTC. It yields the protein CAITDGTGGHYGYTF.

The J gene is TRBJ2-3, the V gene TRBV7-9; 12 bases match TRBD2. CDR3 length equals 18 residues. V lost 5 bases, J lost 6 bases, and 15 bases stayed unmatched. CDR1 and CDR2 (germline): SEHNR, FQNEAQ (reference sequence). The CDR3 nucleotides read TGTGCCAGCAGCGCCCAACTAGCGGGAGGAGGAAACGGGGATACGCAGTATTTT. It codes for CASSAQLAGGGNGDTQYF.

The chain is built from TRBV24-1 and TRBJ2-1; 7 positions match TRBD2. The CDR3 has 15 residues. Germline V gives CDR1 KGHDR, CDR2 SFDVKD. The trim removed 0 bases at V and 8 bases at J, leaving 6 bases unmatched. The CDR3 DNA sequence: TGTGCCACCAGTGATTTGCGGCTGGCGGGGGATGAGCAGTTCTTC. It encodes CATSDLRLAGDEQFF.

The CDR3 region is CAWSLVGGEAFF. CDR3 bases: TGTGCCTGGAGTTTAGTAGGAGGGGAAGCTTTCTTT. The rearrangement links TRBV30 to TRBJ1-1; D remains ambiguous. The CDR3 has 12 residues. Deletions cut 2 bases from V and 8 bases from J, with 12 bases between. Germline CDR1 GTSNPN, CDR2 SVGIG (reference sequence).

The genes are TRBV19 and TRBJ2-7; maybe TRBD1 (5 bases). This CDR3 spans 14 amino acids. Germline CDR1 is LNHDA and CDR2 is SQIVND (reference sequence). The ends were cut back, 1 base at V and 2 bases at J, with 9 bases in the middle. The CDR3 loop reads CASSIAGQAYEQYF. The CDR3 nucleotides are TGTGCCAGTAGTATAGCTGGACAAGCCTACGAGCAGTACTTC.

The rearrangement links TRBV6-5 to TRBJ1-2; 8 bases are shared with TRBD1. With 6 bases clipped from V and 6 bases from J, the junction kept 6 bases outside the gene matches. The CDR3 loop spans 13 amino acids. Per the germline V gene, CDR1 is MNHEY and CDR2 is SVGAGI. In DNA form, the CDR3 reads TGTGCCAGCAGCGTAGACAGGGGAAATGGCTACACCTTC. Its translation: CASSVDRGNGYTF.

This clone was seen only once. The J gene is TRBJ2-1, the V gene TRBV10-1; TRBD2 agrees at 7 bases. V gave up 6 bases and J gave up 4 bases; unmatched junction bases: 9. Germline values: CDR1 WNHNN, CDR2 SYGVQD (reference sequence). The CDR3 contains 15 residues. CDR3 in amino acids: CASSPSGNFYNEQFF. DNA for the CDR3: TGCGCCAGCAGCCCTAGCGGAAATTTTTACAATGAGCAGTTCTTC.

This clone was seen once. The chain recombines TRBV5-3 with TRBJ1-1, with TRBD1 identical over 11 bases. TRBV5-3 is reported as an ORF; its role is uncertain. The V and J ends lost 4 bases and 7 bases, in that order; junction bases with no gene match: 6. There are 14 residues in the CDR3. CDR3 loop: CARSPAGQGGEAFF. CDR3 coding DNA: TGTGCCAGAAGCCCTGCGGGACAGGGGGGTGAAGCTTTCTTT.

The CDR3 spells CASRLSGSTEAFF. CDR3 nucleotide sequence: TGTGCCAGCAGGTTGTCGGGTTCCACTGAAGCTTTCTTT. The chain is built from TRBV28 and TRBJ1-1; D is ambiguous. The CDR3 runs to 13 residues. Trimming left V 6 bases short and J 4 bases short, with 12 bases between. The germline V gene encodes CDR1 MDHEN and CDR2 SYDVKM.